What follows are 4 T cell receptor beta chains derived from one specimen sequenced in a study of cytomegalovirus exposure and HLA in healthy donors. Both 60 Vbeta primers and 13 Jbeta primers went into the PCR. TCRdb keeps only in-frame clones here, not all; method: immunoSEQ multiplex PCR. This sample has 150,000 to 250,000 clones, with 75% to 85% found just once. The sequenced material came from PBMCs. Every receptor here comes from a woman aged 45 to 65 in good health and CMV-seropositive.

This clone was seen a few times. The chain links TRBV5-4 to TRBJ2-3, with 10 bases identical to TRBD2. After removal of 2 bases from V and 1 base from J, the junction contained 1 base not matched to a gene. The CDR3 runs 15 residues. Germline-derived CDR1 and CDR2 are SGHNT and YYREEE (reference sequence). CDR3 sequence reads: CASSLAGGRTDTQYF. In DNA, the CDR3 is TGTGCCAGCAGCTTAGCGGGAGGGCGCACAGATACGCAGTATTTT.

The chain couples TRBV4-1 to TRBJ1-5; a possible D gene is TRBD1 (5 bases). The CDR3 covers 17 residues. Germline-derived CDR1 and CDR2 are MGHRA and YSYEKL. Trimming stripped 2 bases from V and 1 base from J, with 15 bases between. This chain's CDR3 is CASSQLFGGVSNQPQHF. CDR3 bases: TGCGCCAGCAGCCAATTGTTTGGAGGGGTGAGCAATCAGCCCCAGCATTTT.

The CDR3 DNA reads TGTGCCAGTAGTATTAGAATGAACACTGAAGCTTTCTTT. Translated, it gives CASSIRMNTEAFF. The chain uses TRBV19 and TRBJ1-1, with D unclear. V lost 3 bases and J lost 0, with 5 bases in between. Germline V gene data show CDR1 as LNHDA and CDR2 as SQIVND (reference sequence). The CDR3 runs to 13 residues.

This clone turned up a few times. One end of the junction fails to match germline, which may point to a read error. This chain links TRBV7-9 with TRBJ2-1; 11 bases align to TRBD2. Germline V lookup: CDR1 SEHNR, CDR2 FQNEAQ (reference sequence). The CDR3 covers 16 residues. The CDR3 loop reads CSSSTRLAGIFNEQFF. The DNA of the CDR3 is TGTTCCAGCAGCACTCGACTAGCGGGAATCTTCAATGAGCAGTTCTTC.